This T cell receptor beta chain was captured by sequencing in a study of T cell responses to AZD1222 COVID-19 vaccine. Background on the study: Whether given at about 4 or about 12 weeks, second doses were pooled. Study-level points and caveats: Donors skewed white British and female; clonal diversity was possibly underestimated. Vaccine-associated CD4 TCRs ranged over spike, dominating at 160-218 and 743-854.

The table came from immunoSEQ multiplex PCR; TCRdb's copy has only in-frame clones and leaves some out. This table holds about 140,000 clones, roughly nine tenths found once. CDR1 is GTSNPN and CDR2 is SVGIG in the germline V gene (reference sequence). V lost 3 bases and J 3 bases, leaving 9 bases between the germline ends. CDR3 length: 13 amino acids. As to this clone: Its antigen is unknown.

The sequence was obtained from an adult in good health. The rearrangement joins TRBV30 to TRBJ1-5; unclear D gene. The sample here was peripheral blood, taken on day 0 of AZD1222 vaccination. The CDR3: CAWSSRTNQPQHF. Written as DNA, the CDR3 is TGTGCCTGGAGCTCCCGGACCAATCAGCCCCAGCATTTT.